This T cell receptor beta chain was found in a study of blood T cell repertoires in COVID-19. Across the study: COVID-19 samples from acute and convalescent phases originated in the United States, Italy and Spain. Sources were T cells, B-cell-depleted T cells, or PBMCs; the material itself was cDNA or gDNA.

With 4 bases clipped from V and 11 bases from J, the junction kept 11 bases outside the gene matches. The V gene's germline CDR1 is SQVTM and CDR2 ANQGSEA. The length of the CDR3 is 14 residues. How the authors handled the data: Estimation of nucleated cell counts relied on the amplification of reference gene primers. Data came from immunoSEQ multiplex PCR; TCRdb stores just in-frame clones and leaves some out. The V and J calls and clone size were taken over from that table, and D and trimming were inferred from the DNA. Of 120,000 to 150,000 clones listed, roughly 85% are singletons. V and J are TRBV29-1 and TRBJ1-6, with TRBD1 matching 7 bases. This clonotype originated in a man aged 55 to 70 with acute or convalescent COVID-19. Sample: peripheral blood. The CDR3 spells CSVGQGDEGTPLHF. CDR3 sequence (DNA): TGCAGCGTTGGACAGGGCGACGAGGGGACACCCCTCCACTTT.